The present entry profiles one TCR beta chain with its context. This sample was taken from a study of blood T cell repertoires in COVID-19. On the study more broadly: From T cells, B-cell-depleted T cells, or PBMCs came the material, which was cDNA or gDNA.

The CDR3 sequence is 16 residues long. Germline V gives CDR1 LGHDT, CDR2 YNNKEL (reference sequence). The ends lost 2 bases at V and 5 bases at J; junction bases unmatched: 4. In the study's own analysis: Amplification from reference gene primers served as the basis for estimated nucleated cell counts. Clones were sequenced by immunoSEQ multiplex PCR, and TCRdb holds only the in-frame ones, with some missing. The V and J calls and clone size were taken over from that table, and D and trimming were inferred from the DNA. The table lists under 200,000 clones, more than 65% of them singletons, with 5.6% in the top ten. Categorization into cohorts depended on clinical history that participants reported.

Sequenced input: PBMCs or T cells enriched from blood (not recorded which). The clonotype was recovered from a woman in her forties with acute COVID-19. This chain uses TRBV3-1 (or the pseudogene TRBV3-2) with TRBJ2-2, with 11 bases aligning to TRBD1. For the CDR3, the DNA is TGTGCCAGCAGCCAACCGGGACAGGGGGTAACCGGGGAGCTGTTTTTT. It translates to CASSQPGQGVTGELFF.